This T cell receptor beta chain was identified during a study of cytomegalovirus exposure and HLA in healthy donors. Looking at the study overall: Approximately 180 million T cells yielded around 100 million unique TCR beta sequences, as an earlier analysis found.

Though probably carrying unrecorded immune exposures, donors were nominally healthy at sampling. Study-wide findings and caveats: It was likely that a cluster of highly shared sequence variants was a sequencing artifact.

The CDR3 extends over 17 amino acids. V gave up 0 bases and J gave up 4 bases, with 18 bases separating them. Worth noting for this clone: Its target is not known.

Amplification used 60 Vbeta primers and 13 Jbeta primers. The method was immunoSEQ multiplex PCR; TCRdb's version includes in-frame clones alone and lacks a portion of them. Here the sample spans 95,000 to 150,000 clones, about four fifths being singletons. Sequences were obtained from PBMCs. The chain links TRBV23-1 to TRBJ1-1, with D perhaps TRBD1 (5 bases). TRBV23-1 is labeled an ORF, and its function is uncertain. This sequence was found in a female donor in good health and CMV-seropositive. The CDR3 DNA sequence: TGCGCCAGCAGTCAATCGGGGGGAGAGGGGCGAGGCACTGAAGCTTTCTTT. This sequence encodes CASSQSGGEGRGTEAFF.